The 2 T cell receptor beta chains below all came from one sample that was sequenced in a study of T cell responses to AZD1222 COVID-19 vaccine. TCRdb's copy holds only in-frame clones and misses some; the assay was immunoSEQ multiplex PCR. Altogether about 130,000 clones are present, 65% to 90% being singletons, with the ten largest covering about 22%. Sequences were derived from peripheral blood, sampled on day 0 of AZD1222 vaccination. These receptors were collected from an adult in good health.

This clone showed up just once. The chain is built from TRBV24-1 and TRBJ2-1, with TRBD1 matching 9 bases. CDR3 length equals 14 residues. Trimming cost V 7 bases and J 8 bases; bases outside gene matches: 8. The germline CDR1 and CDR2 sequences are KGHDR and SFDVKD. This chain's CDR3 is CATRRDRDWDEQFF. The CDR3 DNA reads as TGTGCCACCAGGAGGGACAGGGATTGGGATGAGCAGTTCTTC.

The J gene is TRBJ1-6, the V gene TRBV25-1; D gene ambiguous. Germline lookup yields CDR1 MGHDK and CDR2 SYGVNS. Trimming cost V 3 bases and J 7 bases, with 7 bases left between them. The CDR3 runs 13 residues. This CDR3 is CASSEVGNSPLHF. In DNA form, the CDR3 reads TGTGCCAGCAGTGAGGTCGGGAATTCACCCCTCCACTTT.